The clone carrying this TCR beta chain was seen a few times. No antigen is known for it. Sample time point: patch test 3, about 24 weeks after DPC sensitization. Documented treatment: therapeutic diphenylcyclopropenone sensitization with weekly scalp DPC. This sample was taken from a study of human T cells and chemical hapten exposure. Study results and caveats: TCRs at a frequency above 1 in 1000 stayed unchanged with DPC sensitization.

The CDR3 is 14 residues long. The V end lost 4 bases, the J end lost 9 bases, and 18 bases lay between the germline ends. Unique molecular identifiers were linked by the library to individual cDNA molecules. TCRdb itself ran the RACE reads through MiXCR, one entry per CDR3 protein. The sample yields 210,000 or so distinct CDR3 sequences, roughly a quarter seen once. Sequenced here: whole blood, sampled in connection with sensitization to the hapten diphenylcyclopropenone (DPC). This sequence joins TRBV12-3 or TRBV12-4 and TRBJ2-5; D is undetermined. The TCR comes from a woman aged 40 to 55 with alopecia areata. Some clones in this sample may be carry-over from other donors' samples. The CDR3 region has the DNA TGTGCCAGCAGTTCCGCTTCTTTGGGTACGGCCCAGTACTTC. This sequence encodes CASSSASLGTAQYF.